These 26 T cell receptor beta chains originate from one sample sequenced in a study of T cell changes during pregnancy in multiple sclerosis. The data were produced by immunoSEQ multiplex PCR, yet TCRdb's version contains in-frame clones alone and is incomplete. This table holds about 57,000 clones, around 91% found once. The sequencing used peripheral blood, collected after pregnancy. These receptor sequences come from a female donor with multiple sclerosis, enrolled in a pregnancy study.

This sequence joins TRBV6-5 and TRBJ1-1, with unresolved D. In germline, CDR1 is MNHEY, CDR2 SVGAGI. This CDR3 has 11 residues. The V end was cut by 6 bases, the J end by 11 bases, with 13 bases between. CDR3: CASSSPTGAFF. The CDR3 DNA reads TGTGCCAGCAGCTCCCCAACCGGGGCTTTCTTT.

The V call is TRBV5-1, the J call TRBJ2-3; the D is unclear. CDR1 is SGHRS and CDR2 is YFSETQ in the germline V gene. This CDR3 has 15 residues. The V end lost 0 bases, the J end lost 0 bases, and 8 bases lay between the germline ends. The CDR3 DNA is TGCGCCAGCAGCTTGGGTTATAGTAGCACAGATACGCAGTATTTT. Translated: CASSLGYSSTDTQYF.

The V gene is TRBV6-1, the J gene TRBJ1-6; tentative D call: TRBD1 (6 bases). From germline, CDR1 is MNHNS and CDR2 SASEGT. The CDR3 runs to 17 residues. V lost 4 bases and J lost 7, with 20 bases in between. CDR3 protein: CASSAHSGTIPNSPLHF. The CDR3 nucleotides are TGTGCCAGCAGTGCCCATTCCGGGACAATTCCCAATTCACCCCTCCACTTT.

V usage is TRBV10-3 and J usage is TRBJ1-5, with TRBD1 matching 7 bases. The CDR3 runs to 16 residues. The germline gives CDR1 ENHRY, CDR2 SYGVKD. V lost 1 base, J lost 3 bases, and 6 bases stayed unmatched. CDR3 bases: TGTGCCATCAGTGAGTTGGACAGGACCTACAATCAGCCCCAGCATTTT. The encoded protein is CAISELDRTYNQPQHF.

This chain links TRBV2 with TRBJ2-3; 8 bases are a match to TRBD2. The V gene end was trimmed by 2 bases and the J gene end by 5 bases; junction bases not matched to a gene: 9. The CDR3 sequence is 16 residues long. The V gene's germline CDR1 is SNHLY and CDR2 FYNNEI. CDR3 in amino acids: CASSEYLIGGGDTQYF. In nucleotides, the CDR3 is TGTGCCAGCAGTGAATACTTAATCGGGGGGGGAGATACGCAGTATTTT.

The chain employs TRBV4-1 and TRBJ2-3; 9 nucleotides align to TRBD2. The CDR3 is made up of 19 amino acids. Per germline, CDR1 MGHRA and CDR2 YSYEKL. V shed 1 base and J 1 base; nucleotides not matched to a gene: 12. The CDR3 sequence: CASSQGGGGADGGTDTQYF. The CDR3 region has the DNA TGCGCCAGCAGCCAAGGGGGCGGGGGGGCCGATGGTGGCACAGATACGCAGTATTTT.

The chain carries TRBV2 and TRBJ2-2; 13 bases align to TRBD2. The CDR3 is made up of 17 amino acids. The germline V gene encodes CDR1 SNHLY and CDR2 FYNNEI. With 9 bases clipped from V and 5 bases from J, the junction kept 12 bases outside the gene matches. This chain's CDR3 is CASRFTSGGAKTGELFF. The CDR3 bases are TGTGCCAGTCGCTTCACTAGCGGGGGGGCAAAAACCGGGGAGCTGTTTTTT. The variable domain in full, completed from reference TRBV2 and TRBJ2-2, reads EPEVTQTPSHQVTQMGQEVILRCVPISNHLYFYWYRQILGQKVEFLVSFYNNEISEKSEIFDDQFSVERPDGSNFTLKIRSTKLEDSAMYFCASRFTSGGAKTGELFFGEGSRLTVL.

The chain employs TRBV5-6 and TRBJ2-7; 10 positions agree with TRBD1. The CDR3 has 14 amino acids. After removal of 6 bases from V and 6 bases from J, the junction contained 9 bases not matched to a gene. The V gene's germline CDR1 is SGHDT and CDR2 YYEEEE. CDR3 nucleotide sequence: TGTGCCAGCACCCGCCGGGACAGGGGACTCGAGCAGTACTTC. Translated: CASTRRDRGLEQYF.

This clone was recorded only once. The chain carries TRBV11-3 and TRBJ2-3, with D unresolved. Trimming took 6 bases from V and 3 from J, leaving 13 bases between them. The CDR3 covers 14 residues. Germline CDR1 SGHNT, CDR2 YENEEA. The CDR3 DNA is TGTGCCAGCAGTGGGCCGCTAAGGACAGATACGCAGTATTTT. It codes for CASSGPLRTDTQYF.

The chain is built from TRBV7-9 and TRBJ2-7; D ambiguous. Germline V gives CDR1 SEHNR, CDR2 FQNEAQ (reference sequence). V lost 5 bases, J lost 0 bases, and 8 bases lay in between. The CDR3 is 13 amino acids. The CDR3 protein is CASSLSNSYEQYF. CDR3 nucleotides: TGTGCCAGCAGCCTATCAAACTCCTACGAGCAGTACTTC.

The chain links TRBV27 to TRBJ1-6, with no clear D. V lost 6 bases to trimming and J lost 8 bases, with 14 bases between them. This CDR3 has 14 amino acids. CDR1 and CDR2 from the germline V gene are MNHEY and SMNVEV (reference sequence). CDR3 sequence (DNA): TGTGCCAGCAGCCACCCCGGGTTAGATTCACCCCTCCACTTT. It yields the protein CASSHPGLDSPLHF.

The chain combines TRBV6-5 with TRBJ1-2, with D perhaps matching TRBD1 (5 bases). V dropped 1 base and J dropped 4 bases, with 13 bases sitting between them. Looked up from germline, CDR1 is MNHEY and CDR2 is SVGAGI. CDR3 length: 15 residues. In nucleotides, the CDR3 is TGTGCCAGCAGTTACTACGGGACTTTAGGCTATGGCTACACCTTC. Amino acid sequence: CASSYYGTLGYGYTF.

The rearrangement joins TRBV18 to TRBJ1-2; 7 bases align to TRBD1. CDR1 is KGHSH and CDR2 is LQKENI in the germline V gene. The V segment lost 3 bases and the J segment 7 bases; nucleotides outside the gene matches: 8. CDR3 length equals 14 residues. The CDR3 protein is CASSPGQTRVGYTF. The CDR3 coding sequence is TGTGCCAGCTCACCGGGACAGACCAGGGTTGGCTACACCTTC.

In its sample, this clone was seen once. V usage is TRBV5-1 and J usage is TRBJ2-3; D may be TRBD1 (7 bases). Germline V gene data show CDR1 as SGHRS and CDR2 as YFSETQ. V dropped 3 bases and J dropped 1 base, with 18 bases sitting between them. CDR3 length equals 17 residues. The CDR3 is CASSSIGGGAGTDTQYF. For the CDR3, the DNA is TGCGCCAGCAGCTCAATAGGAGGGGGCGCCGGCACAGATACGCAGTATTTT. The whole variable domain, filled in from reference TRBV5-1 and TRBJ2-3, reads KAGVTQTPRYLIKTRGQQVTLSCSPISGHRSVSWYQQTPGQGLQFLFEYFSETQRNKGNFPGRFSGRQFSNSRSEMNVSTLELGDSALYLCASSSIGGGAGTDTQYFGPGTRLTVL.

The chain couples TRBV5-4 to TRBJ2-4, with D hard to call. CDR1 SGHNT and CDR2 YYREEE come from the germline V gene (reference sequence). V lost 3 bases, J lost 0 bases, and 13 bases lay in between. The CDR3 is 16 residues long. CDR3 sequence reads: CASSSEAVSAKNIQYF. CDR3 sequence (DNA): TGTGCCAGCAGCTCCGAGGCCGTTTCAGCCAAAAACATTCAGTACTTC.

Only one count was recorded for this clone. DNA for the CDR3: TGCAGCGTTACCCTGGAACCCGACAGGGGGTATGGCTACACCTTC. Its protein product is CSVTLEPDRGYGYTF. The chain links TRBV29-1 to TRBJ1-2; the match to TRBD1 covers 9 bases. V was clipped by 5 bases and J by 5 bases; unmatched bases: 12. Per the germline V gene, CDR1 is SQVTM and CDR2 is ANQGSEA. The CDR3 has 15 amino acids.

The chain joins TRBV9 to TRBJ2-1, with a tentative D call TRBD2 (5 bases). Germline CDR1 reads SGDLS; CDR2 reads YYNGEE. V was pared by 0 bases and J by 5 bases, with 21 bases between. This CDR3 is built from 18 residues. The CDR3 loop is CASSVEVLDRGTNNEQFF. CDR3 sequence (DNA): TGTGCCAGCAGCGTAGAGGTTCTGGACCGGGGAACGAACAATGAGCAGTTCTTC.

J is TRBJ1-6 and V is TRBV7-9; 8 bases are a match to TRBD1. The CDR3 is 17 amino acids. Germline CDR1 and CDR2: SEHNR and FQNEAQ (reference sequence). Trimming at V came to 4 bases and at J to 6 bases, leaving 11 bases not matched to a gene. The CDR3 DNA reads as TGTGCCAGCAGCTCCCTCGGAAGACAGGGGATTAATTCACCCCTCCACTTT. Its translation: CASSSLGRQGINSPLHF.

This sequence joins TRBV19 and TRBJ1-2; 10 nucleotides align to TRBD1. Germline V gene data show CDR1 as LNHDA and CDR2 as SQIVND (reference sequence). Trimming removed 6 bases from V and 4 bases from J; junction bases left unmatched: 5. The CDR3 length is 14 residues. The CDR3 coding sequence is TGTGCCAGTAGACCGGGACAGGGGCGCTATGGCTACACCTTC. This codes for CASRPGQGRYGYTF.

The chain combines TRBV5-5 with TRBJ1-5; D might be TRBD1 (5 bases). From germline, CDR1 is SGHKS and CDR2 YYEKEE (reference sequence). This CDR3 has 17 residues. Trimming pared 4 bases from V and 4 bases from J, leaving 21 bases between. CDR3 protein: CASSPGFHGGWNQPQHF. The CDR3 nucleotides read TGTGCCAGCAGCCCGGGGTTTCACGGGGGTTGGAATCAGCCCCAGCATTTT.

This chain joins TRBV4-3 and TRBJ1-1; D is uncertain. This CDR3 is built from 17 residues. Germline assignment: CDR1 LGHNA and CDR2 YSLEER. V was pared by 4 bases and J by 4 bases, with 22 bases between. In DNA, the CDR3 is TGCGCCAGCAGCCGAGCATACGGAGTTGTTACGCGCACTGAAGCTTTCTTT. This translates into CASSRAYGVVTRTEAFF.

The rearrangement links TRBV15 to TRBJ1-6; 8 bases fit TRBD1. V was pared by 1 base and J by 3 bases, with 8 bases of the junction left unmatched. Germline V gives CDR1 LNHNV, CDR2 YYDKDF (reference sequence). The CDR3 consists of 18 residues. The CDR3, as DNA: TGTGCCACCAGCAGAGCAGACAGGGGCGAGAACTATAATTCACCCCTCCACTTT. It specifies CATSRADRGENYNSPLHF.

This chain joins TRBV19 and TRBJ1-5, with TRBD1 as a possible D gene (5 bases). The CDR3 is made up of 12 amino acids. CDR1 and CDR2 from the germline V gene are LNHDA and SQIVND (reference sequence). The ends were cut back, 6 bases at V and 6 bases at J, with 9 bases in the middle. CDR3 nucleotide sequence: TGTGCCAGTAGCTTGACAGCTCAGCCCCAGCATTTT. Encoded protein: CASSLTAQPQHF. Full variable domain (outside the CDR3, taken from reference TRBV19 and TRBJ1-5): DGGITQSPKYLFRKEGQNVTLSCEQNLNHDAMYWYRQDPGQGLRLIYYSQIVNDFQKGDIAEGYSVSREKKESFPLTVTSAQKNPTAFYLCASSLTAQPQHFGDGTRLSIL.

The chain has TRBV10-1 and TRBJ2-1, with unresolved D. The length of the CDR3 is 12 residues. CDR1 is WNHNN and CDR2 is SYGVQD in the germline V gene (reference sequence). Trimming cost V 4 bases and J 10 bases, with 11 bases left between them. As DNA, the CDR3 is TGCGCCAGCAGTGCCCGCACATGGGAGCAGTTCTTC. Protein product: CASSARTWEQFF.

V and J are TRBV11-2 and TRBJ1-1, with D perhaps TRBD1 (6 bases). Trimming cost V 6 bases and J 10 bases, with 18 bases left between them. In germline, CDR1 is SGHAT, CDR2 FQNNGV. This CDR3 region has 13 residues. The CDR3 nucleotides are TGTGCCAGCAGTCCCTACACGCTACAGGGAGCTTTCTTT. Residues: CASSPYTLQGAFF.

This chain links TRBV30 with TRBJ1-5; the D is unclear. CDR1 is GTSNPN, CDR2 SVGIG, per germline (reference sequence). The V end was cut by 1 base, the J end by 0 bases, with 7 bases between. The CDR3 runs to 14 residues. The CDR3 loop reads CAWSELVSNQPQHF. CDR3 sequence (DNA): TGTGCCTGGAGTGAACTGGTTAGCAATCAGCCCCAGCATTTT.